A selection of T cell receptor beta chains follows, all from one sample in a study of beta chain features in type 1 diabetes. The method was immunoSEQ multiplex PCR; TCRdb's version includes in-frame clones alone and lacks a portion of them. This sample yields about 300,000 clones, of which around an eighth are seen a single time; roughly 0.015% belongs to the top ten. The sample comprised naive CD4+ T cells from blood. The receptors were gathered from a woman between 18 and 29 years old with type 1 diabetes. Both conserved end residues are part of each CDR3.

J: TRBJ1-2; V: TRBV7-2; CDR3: CASKSTGYPNYGYTF
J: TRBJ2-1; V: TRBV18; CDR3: CASSPRTSGSSYNEQFF
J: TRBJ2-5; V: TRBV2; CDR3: CASVPRLEETQYF
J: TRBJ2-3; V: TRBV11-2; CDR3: CASSPGLAGRTDTQYF
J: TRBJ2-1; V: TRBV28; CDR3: CASSFATTYNEQFF
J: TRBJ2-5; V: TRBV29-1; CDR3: CSVVKTAGGPRETQYF
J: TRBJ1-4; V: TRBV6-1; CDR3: CASSRGSEEKLFF
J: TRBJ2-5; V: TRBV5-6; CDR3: CASSRGETQYF
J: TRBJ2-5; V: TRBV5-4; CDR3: CASSWGTGKQETQYF
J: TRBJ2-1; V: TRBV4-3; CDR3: CASSQEANNEQFF
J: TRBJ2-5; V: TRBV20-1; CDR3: CSARRETQYF
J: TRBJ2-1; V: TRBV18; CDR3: CASAMTSGSRNEQFF
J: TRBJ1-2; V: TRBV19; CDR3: CASSIGKTDGYGYTF
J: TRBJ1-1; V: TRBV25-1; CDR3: CASSGRTGYLNTEAFF
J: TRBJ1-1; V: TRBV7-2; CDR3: CASSLSGVNTEAFF
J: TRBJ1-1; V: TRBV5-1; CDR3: CASSLWGSSNTEAFF
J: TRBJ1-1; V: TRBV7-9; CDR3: CASSLGQRDTEAFF
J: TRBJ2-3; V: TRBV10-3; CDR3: CAISASSGASTDTQYF
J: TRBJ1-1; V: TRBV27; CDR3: CASSLVGHTEAFF
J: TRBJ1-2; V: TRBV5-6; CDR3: CASSFGQFYGYTF
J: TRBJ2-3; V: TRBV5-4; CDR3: CASSLGGSSSSWQYF
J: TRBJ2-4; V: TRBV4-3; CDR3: CASSQDLAGTRIAKNIQYF
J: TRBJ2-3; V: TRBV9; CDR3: CASSVRTSGTDTQYF
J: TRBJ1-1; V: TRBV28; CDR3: CASSPSRDRATEAFF
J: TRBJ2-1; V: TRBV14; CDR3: CASSPRKGLNNEQFF
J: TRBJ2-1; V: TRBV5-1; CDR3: CASSLGGTDNEQFF
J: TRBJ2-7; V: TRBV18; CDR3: CASSRTAGQGDEQYF
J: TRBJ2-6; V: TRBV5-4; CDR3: CASSQNQGFGANVLTF
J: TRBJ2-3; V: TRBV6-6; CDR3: CATVGSNTDTQYF
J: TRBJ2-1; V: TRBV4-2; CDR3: CASSRGREPYNEQFF
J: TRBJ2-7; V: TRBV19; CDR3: CASSLSAAGGREQYF
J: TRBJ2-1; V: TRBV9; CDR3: CASSQRLAGESLYNEQFF
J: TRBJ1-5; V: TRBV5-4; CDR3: CASSSDRESNQPQHF
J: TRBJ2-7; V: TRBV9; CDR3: CASSPGQGRTYSYEQYF
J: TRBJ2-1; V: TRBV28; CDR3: CASSSPHYGARRDEQFF
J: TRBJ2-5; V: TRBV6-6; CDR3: CASSYAGQGYQETQYF
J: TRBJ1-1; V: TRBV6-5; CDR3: CASSYSGGRGNTEAFF
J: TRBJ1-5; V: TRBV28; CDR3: CASSEGDQPQHF
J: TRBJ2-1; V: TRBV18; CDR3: CASSPTSGSTPGRYSYNEQFF
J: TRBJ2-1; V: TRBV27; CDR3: CASSLVGSGLGKEQFF
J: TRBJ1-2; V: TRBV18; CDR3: CASSPSYPDYGYTF
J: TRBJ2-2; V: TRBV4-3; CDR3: CASSQDRGRIGELFF
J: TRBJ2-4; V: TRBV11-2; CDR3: CASSTTGEEAKNIQYF
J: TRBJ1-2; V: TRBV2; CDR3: CASSPDRGNYGYTF
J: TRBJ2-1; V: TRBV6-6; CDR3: CASRKLGEGYNEQFF
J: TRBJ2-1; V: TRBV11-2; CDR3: CASSLGSERYNEQFF
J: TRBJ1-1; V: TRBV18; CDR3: CASSTGQGYTEAFF
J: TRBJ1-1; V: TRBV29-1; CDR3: CSVERAAAFF